The T cell receptor (beta chain) described here comes from a study of shared clonotypes between healthy human individuals. The genomic DNA of each subset was split evenly across several immunoSEQ plates. Generated by immunoSEQ multiplex PCR, the TCRdb table keeps only in-frame clones and is missing some. The sample holds around 510,000 clones, just over 75% seen once. In germline, CDR1 is MGHDK, CDR2 SYGVNS. The CDR3 covers 14 residues. This clone was seen just once. A far bigger clonotype differs at one base, so this is likely a read error. Distinct nucleotide sequences in the sample also encode this CDR3.

The TCR originated in a woman aged 40-49 years in good health. Some clones in this sample may be carry-over from other donors' samples. The chain employs TRBV25-1 and TRBJ1-6, with D hard to call. Material: PBMCs. Here the CDR3 DNA reads TGCGCCAGCAGTGAATCCCAGGCTCGGTCACCCCTCCACTTT. It yields the protein CASSESQARSPLHF.